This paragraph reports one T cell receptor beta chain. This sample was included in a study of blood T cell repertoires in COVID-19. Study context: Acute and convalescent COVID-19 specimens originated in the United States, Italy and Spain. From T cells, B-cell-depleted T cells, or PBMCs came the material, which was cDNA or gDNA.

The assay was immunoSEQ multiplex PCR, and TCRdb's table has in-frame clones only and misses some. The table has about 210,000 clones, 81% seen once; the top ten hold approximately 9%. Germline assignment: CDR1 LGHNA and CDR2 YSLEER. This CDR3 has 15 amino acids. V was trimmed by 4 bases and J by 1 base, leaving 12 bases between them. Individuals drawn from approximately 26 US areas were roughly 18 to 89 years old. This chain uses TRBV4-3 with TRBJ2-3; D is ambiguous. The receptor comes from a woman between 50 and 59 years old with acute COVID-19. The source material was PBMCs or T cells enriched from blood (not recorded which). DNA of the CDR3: TGCGCCAGCAGCCGCCGAAATGAGGGCACAGATACGCAGTATTTT. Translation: CASSRRNEGTDTQYF.